The 16 T cell receptor beta chains listed next were all sequenced from one sample in a study of blood T cell repertoires in COVID-19. Produced via immunoSEQ multiplex PCR; TCRdb's table is partial and in-frame only. The sample lists over 200,000 clones; more than 70% were seen once. Sequencing was performed on peripheral blood. The receptors were gathered from a man aged 80 or over with acute or convalescent COVID-19.

V usage is TRBV29-1 and J usage is TRBJ1-1; TRBD1 might be the D (5 bases). The CDR3 is 14 amino acids. With 4 bases removed from V and 0 bases from J, the gap between germline ends came to 12 bases. Germline V gene lookup returns CDR1 SQVTM and CDR2 ANQGSEA. Here the CDR3 DNA reads TGCAGCGTTGTTGGGGCAGATATGAACACTGAAGCTTTCTTT. Its translation is CSVVGADMNTEAFF.

This clone has more than one count but fewer than ten. This sequence joins TRBV5-1 and TRBJ1-1, with D maybe TRBD1 (6 bases). Germline CDR1 reads SGHRS; CDR2 reads YFSETQ. The CDR3 extends over 13 amino acids. With 1 base removed from V and 3 bases from J, the gap between germline ends came to 7 bases. CDR3 coding DNA: TGCGCCAGCAGCTTGACAGGGCACACTGAAGCTTTCTTT. Its protein product is CASSLTGHTEAFF.

The chain combines TRBV2 with TRBJ2-5; 7 nucleotides match TRBD2. Germline V lookup: CDR1 SNHLY, CDR2 FYNNEI. The junction had 5 bases not matched to a gene; V was cut back by 9 bases and J by 1 base. The CDR3 totals 13 residues. CDR3 DNA: TGTGCCAGGGGAGCGGGGTCCCAAGAGACCCAGTACTTC. It translates to CARGAGSQETQYF.

The chain carries TRBV19 and TRBJ2-2; 10 bases align to TRBD1. This CDR3 spans 15 amino acids. From germline, CDR1 is LNHDA and CDR2 SQIVND (reference sequence). V was clipped by 9 bases and J by 4 bases; unmatched bases: 8. CDR3 nucleotides: TGTGCCAGGGGGTCCGGGACAGGGGTCACCGGGGAGCTGTTTTTT. As protein: CARGSGTGVTGELFF.

The chain employs TRBV5-1 and TRBJ2-2; maybe TRBD2 (7 bases). Germline assignment: CDR1 SGHRS and CDR2 YFSETQ. The CDR3 has 18 amino acids. The V end lost 4 bases, the J end lost 7 bases, and 26 bases lay between the germline ends. DNA of the CDR3: TGCGCCAGCAGCCCCGGAACATTGGGGGGGGGCATGGACGGGGAGCTGTTTTTT. Protein product: CASSPGTLGGGMDGELFF.

V usage is TRBV7-8 and J usage is TRBJ2-3; 7 nucleotides match TRBD1. V lost 7 bases and J lost 0; bases outside the gene matches: 7. Germline CDR1 is SGHVS and CDR2 is FQNEAQ. This CDR3 has 15 residues. CDR3 nucleotide sequence: TGTGCCAGCACTATGACAGGGTCTAGCACAGATACGCAGTATTTT. Amino acids: CASTMTGSSTDTQYF.

The rearrangement links TRBV5-1 to TRBJ2-5; 11 bases align to TRBD2. Trimming took 0 bases from V and 5 from J; bases not matched to a gene: 6. Looked up from germline, CDR1 is SGHRS and CDR2 is YFSETQ. CDR3 size: 16 residues. The CDR3 is CASSLGPSGRTETQYF. CDR3 in DNA: TGCGCCAGCAGCTTGGGACCTAGCGGGAGGACGGAGACCCAGTACTTC.

The chain joins TRBV18 to TRBJ1-5; 10 nucleotides match TRBD1. From germline, CDR1 is KGHSH and CDR2 LQKENI. This CDR3 comprises 17 residues. The junction had 10 bases not matched to a gene; V was cut back by 3 bases and J by 5 bases. The CDR3 loop reads CASSPPLRQGADQPQHF. DNA for the CDR3: TGTGCCAGCTCACCTCCCCTACGACAGGGGGCTGATCAGCCCCAGCATTTT.

V usage is TRBV5-5 and J usage is TRBJ2-1; D uncertain. Germline CDR1 SGHKS, CDR2 YYEKEE (reference sequence). This CDR3 contains 14 residues. Trimming took off 1 base at V and 2 bases at J, with 7 bases between the two ends. The CDR3: CASSLFAAYNEQFF. CDR3 nucleotides: TGTGCCAGCAGCTTGTTCGCAGCCTACAATGAGCAGTTCTTC.

V and J are TRBV6-1 and TRBJ2-1, with D possibly being TRBD2 (6 bases). Trimming stripped 2 bases from V and 12 bases from J, with 11 bases between. The CDR3 sequence is 12 residues long. Looked up from germline, CDR1 is MNHNS and CDR2 is SASEGT. CDR3 nucleotide sequence: TGTGCCAGCAGTGAACGTGGGGGGAGGCAGTTCTTC. Its protein product is CASSERGGRQFF.

This clone has at least ten counts. The V and J genes are TRBV19 and TRBJ2-7, with 12 bases that match TRBD2. The germline V gene has CDR1 LNHDA and CDR2 SQIVND (reference sequence). With 4 bases clipped from V and 2 bases from J, the junction kept 3 bases outside the gene matches. The length of the CDR3 is 15 residues. The CDR3 sequence is CASSRTSGNTYEQYF. Here the CDR3 DNA reads TGTGCCAGTAGTAGGACTAGCGGGAATACCTACGAGCAGTACTTC.

The chain links TRBV3-1 (or the pseudogene TRBV3-2) to TRBJ1-1; TRBD1 aligns across 11 bases. Trimming took 5 bases from V and 8 from J; bases not matched to a gene: 10. Germline V gene sequence: CDR1 LGHDT, CDR2 YNNKEL (reference sequence). CDR3 size: 15 residues. DNA for the CDR3: TGTGCCAGCAGCGTACAGTCCGGGACAGGGGGGGAAGCTTTCTTT. Its protein product is CASSVQSGTGGEAFF.

V usage is TRBV29-1 and J usage is TRBJ2-7, with D tentatively TRBD2 (5 bases). Germline V gene lookup returns CDR1 SQVTM and CDR2 ANQGSEA. V gave up 6 bases and J gave up 5 bases, with 17 bases separating them. There are 13 residues in the CDR3. CDR3 loop: CSVAKYSADEQYF. The CDR3 bases are TGCAGCGTCGCGAAGTATAGCGCGGACGAGCAGTACTTC.

CDR3 sequence: CASSERSGVSKNIQYF. As DNA, the CDR3 is TGTGCCAGCAGCGAACGGTCGGGGGTCTCCAAAAACATTCAGTACTTC. The chain carries TRBV13 and TRBJ2-4, with D perhaps matching TRBD2 (6 bases). CDR3 length equals 16 residues. Germline V gene lookup returns CDR1 PRHDT and CDR2 FYEKMQ (reference sequence). Between the trimmed V and J ends, which lost 5 bases and 2 bases, there was a span of 16 bases.

V gene TRBV2 combines with J gene TRBJ2-1, with 11 bases fitting TRBD2. V lost 4 bases to trimming and J lost 6 bases; unmatched junction nucleotides: 2. Germline V gene data show CDR1 as SNHLY and CDR2 as FYNNEI. This CDR3 has 14 residues. CDR3 amino acids: CASSALAGGNEQFF. Written as DNA, the CDR3 is TGTGCCAGCAGTGCCCTAGCGGGAGGCAATGAGCAGTTCTTC.

J is TRBJ2-3 and V is TRBV10-3, with a tentative D call TRBD2 (5 bases). Germline CDR1 reads ENHRY; CDR2 reads SYGVKD. The V gene lost 4 bases and the J gene lost 3 bases, with 8 bases spanning the gap. This CDR3 comprises 13 residues. For the CDR3, the DNA is TGTGCCATCAGTGGAGAGCGGACAGATACGCAGTATTTT. It translates to CAISGERTDTQYF.